This TCR beta chain was sequenced in a study of TIL therapy for anti-PD-1-resistant metastatic lung cancer (dated by TCRdb to about 2021). Study-level background: Before any PD-1/PD-L1 blockade was given, tumors were harvested, nivolumab was then administered, and patients who progressed went on to receive lymphodepletion, an infusion of expanded TIL, and IL-2. Enrolled patients had a median age of around 58 years (range about 35-85) and a median tumor PD-L1 proportion score of 4.5% to 6.5%. The cohort was composed predominantly of lung adenocarcinoma, with four EGFR-mutant and two ALK-rearranged tumors included, and half of patients were identified as current or former smokers. Across the cohort, whole-exome sequencing showed a median non-synonymous tumor mutation burden of 1.5 mutations per megabase. Tumor and peripheral blood T cell receptor beta sequencing was used to track clonotypes across tumor, expanded TIL product and serial blood samples.

Per the germline V gene, SGHAT is the CDR1 and FQNNGV is the CDR2. V and J lose 5 bases and 3 bases, and a span of 13 bases separates them. The CDR3 runs 15 residues from the cysteine to the phenylalanine. Just the 45-base CDR3 DNA is kept, in frame starting at base 1. TCR beta CDR3 regions were amplified from genomic DNA with the immunoSEQ v3 hsTCRB kit using bias-controlled multiplex PCR. The TCR libraries were sequenced on an Illumina NextSeq 500 to about 2.1 million read pairs for survey level or about 5-6.5 million read pairs for deep level. Per the original workflow: V, D and J genes were assigned, non-productive sequences were removed, and clonality was reported by immunoSEQ Analyzer software. Repertoires were compared by productive Simpson clonality and by the Morisita overlap index of productive TRB rearrangements between infused TIL and blood. For each clone in blood, the absolute clonotype count was estimated by multiplying the lymphocyte count by the CD3+ fraction and by the clone's productive frequency. The clones in this table, taken by TCRdb from immuneACCESS, are in-frame only. Not every clone is retained; where verified, under half of the shortfall comes from an unresolved V gene, and the cause of the rest is unknown. That table furnishes V, J and clone size, whereas the DNA furnished D and trimming. The sample profile shows more than 55,000 clones; over 75% of them were found once. Less than 3.5% of the sample goes to the ten largest clones.

Points on this clone: Its target antigen remains unknown. No base quality information exists; no much larger clone differs at one position.

Sample time point, as interpreted from the label and publication: pre-treatment sample, taken before nivolumab and TIL therapy. Adults with stage 4 NSCLC were enrolled from October 2017 to January 2020 in a dual-center phase I trial. The samples were drawn from an open-label, single-arm phase I trial testing tumor-infiltrating lymphocyte therapy combined with nivolumab in advanced non-small cell lung cancer. Blood mononuclear cells from EDTA tubes were separated on a Ficoll gradient and snap-frozen as pellets, and DNA was extracted from the cells using a Qiagen mini-prep kit. The study at large found these results: Infused TIL clonotypes partially replaced the baseline peripheral repertoire then decayed over months, with no apparent association between persistence and response. The cohort was highly selected, including more treatment-naive, never-smoker and oncogene-addicted patients than is typical, which limits generalizability. The study protocol defined all tumor marker inferences as exploratory.

This sequence uses TRBV11-2 and TRBJ1-4; a weak D assignment points to TRBD1 (5 bases agree). The sequence was obtained from a person between 25 and 79 years old with non-small cell lung cancer. The input for sequencing was blood, taken at baseline. The CDR3 region: CASSPTGLANEKLFF. In nucleotides, the sequence is TGTGCCAGCAGCCCAACAGGTCTGGCTAATGAAAAACTGTTTTTT.